This entry lists 4 T cell receptor beta chains sequenced from one sample in a study of blood T cell repertoires in COVID-19. The table came from immunoSEQ multiplex PCR; TCRdb's copy has only in-frame clones and leaves some out. Of about 250,000 clones detected, under 90% appear once; the ten largest clones hold 0.85% to 1%. Sequencing was done on a sample of peripheral blood. The receptors were sampled from a woman in her 40s who had recovered from COVID-19.

This chain links TRBV28 with TRBJ1-1, with unresolved D. Between the trimmed V and J ends, which lost 2 bases and 6 bases, there was a span of 7 bases. CDR3 length equals 12 residues. CDR1 and CDR2 (germline): MDHEN, SYDVKM. The DNA for the CDR3 is TGTGCCAGCAGTTTACCTTCTCCTGAAGCTTTCTTT. This translates into CASSLPSPEAFF.

The chain has TRBV24-1 and TRBJ2-7, with TRBD2 as a possible D gene (5 bases). With 9 bases removed from V and 5 bases from J, the gap between germline ends came to 19 bases. This CDR3 region has 14 residues. CDR1 and CDR2 from the germline V gene are KGHDR and SFDVKD. CDR3 in DNA: TGTGCCACCTCGAGTACTAGTATGGCTGACGAGCAGTACTTC. Its protein is CATSSTSMADEQYF.

The rearrangement uses TRBV30 and TRBJ1-2; the D gene is possibly TRBD1 (5 bases). This CDR3 contains 12 residues. V lost 4 bases and J 4 bases, leaving 10 bases between the germline ends. Germline V lookup: CDR1 GTSNPN, CDR2 SVGIG (reference sequence). The CDR3 is CAWTGGAYGYTF. The CDR3 DNA reads as TGTGCCTGGACCGGAGGGGCCTATGGCTACACCTTC. The variable domain in full, completed from reference TRBV30 and TRBJ1-2, reads SQTIHQWPATLVQPVGSPLSLECTVEGTSNPNLYWYRQAAGRGLQLLFYSVGIGQISSEVPQNLSASRPQDRQFILSSKKLLLSDSGFYLCAWTGGAYGYTFGSGTRLTVV.

The J gene is TRBJ1-2, the V gene TRBV28; D is possibly TRBD1 (5 bases). The V and J ends lost 4 bases and 4 bases respectively, with 7 bases between them. Germline V CDR1 and CDR2: MDHEN, SYDVKM. The CDR3 is made up of 12 amino acids. The CDR3 loop is CASSSDSYGYTF. The CDR3 DNA is TGTGCCAGCAGTTCCGACAGCTATGGCTACACCTTC.